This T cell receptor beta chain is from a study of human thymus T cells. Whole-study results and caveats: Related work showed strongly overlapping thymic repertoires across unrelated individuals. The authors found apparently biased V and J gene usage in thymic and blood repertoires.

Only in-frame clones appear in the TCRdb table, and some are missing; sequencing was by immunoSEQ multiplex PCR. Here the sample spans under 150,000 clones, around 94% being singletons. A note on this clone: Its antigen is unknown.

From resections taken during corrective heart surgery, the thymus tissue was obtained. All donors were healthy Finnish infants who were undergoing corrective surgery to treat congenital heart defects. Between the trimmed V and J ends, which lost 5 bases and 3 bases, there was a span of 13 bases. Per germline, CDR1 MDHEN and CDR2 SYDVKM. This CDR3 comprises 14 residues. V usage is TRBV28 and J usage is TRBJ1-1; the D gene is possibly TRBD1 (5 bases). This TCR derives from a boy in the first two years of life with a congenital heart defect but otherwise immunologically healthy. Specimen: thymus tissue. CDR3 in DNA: TGTGCCAGCAGTGCTCCCCAGGGTTACACTGAAGCTTTCTTT. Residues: CASSAPQGYTEAFF.